This T cell receptor (beta chain) was observed in a study of blood T cells in healthy people across ages. The wider study: Using template switching, researchers captured about one barcoded beta molecule for each two T cells.

It was with a sample-barcoded 5' primer and a J-beta primer mix that a second PCR of roughly 7 to 11 cycles was run. MiXCR, run by TCRdb on the 5' RACE reads, gives a single entry per CDR3 protein. The table lists about 650,000 distinct CDR3 sequences, over 40% of them singletons. Researchers isolated at least 6 million PBMCs per sample. There were at least 6 micrograms of total RNA extracted from every sample. V lost 5 bases, J lost 10 bases, and 14 bases lay in between. The germline CDR1 and CDR2 sequences are SGHTA and FQGNSA. The CDR3 spans 13 residues. The sequence was collected from a woman at least 80 years old in good health. Sequenced material: blood. The chain is built from TRBV7-2 and TRBJ1-4, with D possibly TRBD1 on 6 matching bases. The CDR3 protein is CASSPEVRGKLFF. Written as DNA, the CDR3 is TGTGCCAGCAGCCCCGAGGTCAGGGGAAAACTGTTTTTT.